This T cell receptor (beta chain) is drawn from a study of cytomegalovirus exposure and HLA in healthy donors. Study as a whole: Genetic ancestry analysis placed about 80% of the 398 donors that were genotyped in the Caucasian-associated cluster. Study results and caveats: A link between a missense DCLRE1C variant and TCR beta V- and J-gene trimming emerged from a later analysis.

Germline V gene sequence: CDR1 MNHNS, CDR2 SASEGT. Between the trimmed V and J ends, which lost 6 bases and 8 bases, there was a span of 19 bases. The length of the CDR3 is 14 residues. Points on this clone: The antigen is unknown.

13 Jbeta primers and 60 Vbeta primers were used for the PCR. In the study's own analysis: Later analysis identified tens of millions of unique TCR beta chains, 9 million to 13 million shared. Sequenced by immunoSEQ multiplex PCR; TCRdb stores in-frame clones only, minus some. D and trimming were read from the DNA, whereas the V and J calls and clone size are those reported in that table. The sample includes 160,000 or so clones, around four fifths of them seen just once. This clonotype was sampled from a male donor in good health and CMV-seronegative. The sequencing sample was made of PBMCs. The chain employs TRBV6-1 and TRBJ1-2, with a possible D match to TRBD1 (6 bases). Written as DNA, the CDR3 is TGTGCCAGCAGCGCCGGCACAGGGCCGGCCGGCTACACCTTC. Its protein is CASSAGTGPAGYTF.